This T cell receptor beta chain came from a study of blood T cells in healthy people across ages. Study results and limitations: Expanded clonotype shifts may have been confounded, as the donors had an unknown CMV status.

V lost 5 bases to trimming and J lost 5 bases, with 18 bases between them. Germline V gene data show CDR1 as SGHTA and CDR2 as FQGNSA. This CDR3 region has 15 residues. Remarks on this clonotype: Its matching antigen is unknown.

A J-beta primer mix and a sample-barcoded 5' primer were used in a second PCR of about 7 to 12 cycles. TCRdb reprocessed the 5' RACE reads with MiXCR, giving one entry per CDR3 protein. The top ten clones hold 30% of a sample with 730,000 or so distinct CDR3 sequences, 40% to 45% of them seen once. This chain uses TRBV7-2 with TRBJ1-2; D perhaps matches TRBD1 (5 bases). The sequence came from a man aged 80 or over in good health. The sequencing sample was made of blood. The CDR3 reads CASSPTGEMGYGYTF. For the CDR3, the DNA is TGTGCCAGCAGCCCCACGGGGGAGATGGGGTATGGCTACACCTTC.